This T cell receptor (beta chain) emerged from a study of T cell responses to AZD1222 COVID-19 vaccine. Study-wide results and limits: The study found vaccine-associated CD4 TCRs spanning spike, dominant at 160-218 and 743-854.

This CDR3 contains 15 residues. Germline assignment: CDR1 SGHVS and CDR2 FNYEAQ. V lost 5 bases and J lost 5; bases outside the gene matches: 9. This clone was recorded a few times. Antigen specificity is unknown. TCRdb's table, derived via immunoSEQ multiplex PCR, lists solely in-frame clones and lacks some. Of around 130,000 clones listed, roughly 92% are singletons. This TCR was sampled from an adult who received the AZD1222 COVID-19 vaccine. The V call is TRBV7-6, the J call TRBJ2-5; 9 bases are a match to TRBD1. This specimen consisted of peripheral blood, obtained 28 days after the second AZD1222 dose. CDR3 amino acids: CASSPPGTGMETQYF. The CDR3 coding sequence is TGTGCCAGCAGCCCCCCGGGGACAGGGATGGAGACCCAGTACTTC.